This passage covers 19 T cell receptor beta chains from one sample sequenced in a study of regulatory T cells in long-lasting Graves disease. As to time point: newly diagnosed GD, antithyroid drugs for less than 3 months. Construction of the TCR library relied on RNA isolated from PBMCs. According to the study, TCR beta libraries were built with iRepertoire HTBI primers and CDR3-region Arm-PCR. TCRdb independently ran MiXCR on the multiplex PCR reads; one entry per CDR3 protein. The table lists approximately 250,000 distinct CDR3 sequences, approximately 20% of them singletons. Sequenced material: peripheral blood mononuclear cells (PBMCs), taken at new diagnosis, from a patient treated with antithyroid drugs. The receptors shown here come from a female donor with Graves disease.

This clonotype was detected ten times or more. The chain uses TRBV20-1 and TRBJ2-7; D is unclear. This CDR3 spans 13 amino acids. CDR1 is DFQATT and CDR2 is SNEGSKA in the germline V gene (reference sequence). With 6 bases removed from V and 0 bases from J, the gap between germline ends came to 12 bases. The CDR3, as DNA: TGCAGTGCGCCACCGGAAGGCTCCTACGAGCAGTACTTC. It translates to CSAPPEGSYEQYF.

This clonotype was seen ten or more times. This sequence joins TRBV7-9 and TRBJ1-5; weak D call: TRBD1 (5 bases). V shed 1 base and J shed 11 bases, with 15 bases lying between them. The CDR3 covers 14 residues. CDR1 and CDR2 (germline): SEHNR, FQNEAQ (reference sequence). DNA of the CDR3: TGTGCCAGCAGCTTAGGAGGCGGGGAGGGGACCCAGCATTTT. This codes for CASSLGGGEGTQHF. Variable domain in full (rest from reference TRBV7-9 and TRBJ1-5): DTGVSQNPRHKITKRGQNVTFRCDPISEHNRLYWYRQTLGQGPEFLTYFQNEAQLEKSRLLSDRFSAERPKGSFSTLEIQRTEQGDSAMYLCASSLGGGEGTQHFGDGTRLSIL.

The chain has TRBV20-1 and TRBJ2-1; 9 bases line up with TRBD1. The trim removed 6 bases at V and 10 bases at J, leaving 16 bases unmatched. Germline V gene lookup returns CDR1 DFQATT and CDR2 SNEGSKA (reference sequence). This CDR3 has 15 residues. The CDR3 bases are TGCAGTGCCGTCTTGCTAGGGACAGGGCATGGGGAGCAGTTCTTC. It codes for CSAVLLGTGHGEQFF.

The V and J genes are TRBV5-4 and TRBJ2-3; 8 bases fit TRBD2. V lost 4 bases and J lost 4; bases outside the gene matches: 5. Germline values: CDR1 SGHNT, CDR2 YYREEE (reference sequence). This CDR3 is built from 14 residues. The CDR3 reads CASSPGGGSDTQYF. Here the CDR3 DNA reads TGTGCCAGCAGCCCGGGGGGGGGATCAGATACGCAGTATTTT. The entire variable domain, with the rest obtained from reference TRBV5-4 and TRBJ2-3, is as follows: ETGVTQSPTHLIKTRGQQVTLRCSSQSGHNTVSWYQQALGQGPQFIFQYYREEENGRGNFPPRFSGLQFPNYSSELNVNALELDDSALYLCASSPGGGSDTQYFGPGTRLTVL.

This clonotype showed up many times. The J gene is TRBJ2-1, the V gene TRBV24-1; 7 nucleotides match TRBD1. The CDR3 is 17 amino acids. After removal of 1 base from V and 6 bases from J, the junction contained 11 bases not matched to a gene. Looked up from germline, CDR1 is KGHDR and CDR2 is SFDVKD. This CDR3 is CATSDLRTGVDRNEQFF. CDR3 nucleotide sequence: TGTGCCACCAGTGATTTACGCACAGGGGTGGATCGCAATGAGCAGTTCTTC.

Ten or more counts support this clonotype. The V call is TRBV5-1, the J call TRBJ2-1, with 9 bases lining up with TRBD1. This CDR3 contains 15 residues. Germline assignment: CDR1 SGHRS and CDR2 YFSETQ. Losses at the gene ends were 6 bases for V and 2 bases for J; bases not matched to a gene: 6. In DNA form, the CDR3 reads TGCGCCAGCACCCAGGGACAGGGCGCCTACAATGAGCAGTTCTTC. It translates to CASTQGQGAYNEQFF.

In its sample, this clonotype was seen many times. The chain combines TRBV5-5 with TRBJ2-7; D remains unclear. Looked up from germline, CDR1 is SGHKS and CDR2 is YYEKEE (reference sequence). CDR3 length: 13 residues. Trimming pared 0 bases from V and 2 bases from J, leaving 6 bases between. The CDR3 nucleotides are TGTGCCAGCAGCTTGGGAAGTCCCTACGAGCAGTACTTC. Protein sequence: CASSLGSPYEQYF. Using reference TRBV5-5 and TRBJ2-7 for the parts outside the CDR3, the full variable domain is DAGVTQSPTHLIKTRGQQVTLRCSPISGHKSVSWYQQVLGQGPQFIFQYYEKEERGRGNFPDRFSARQFPNYSSELNVNALLLGDSALYLCASSLGSPYEQYFGPGTRLTVT.

This clonotype was found many times. In DNA form, the CDR3 reads TGTGCCAGCAGCCCAACGCACACAGGGGGTTACGAGCAGTACTTC. Residues: CASSPTHTGGYEQYF. The V call is TRBV3-1, the J call TRBJ2-7; 8 bases line up with TRBD1. The CDR3 consists of 15 residues. CDR1 LGHDT and CDR2 YNNKEL come from the germline V gene (reference sequence). V shed 4 bases and J 4 bases; nucleotides not matched to a gene: 9.

A few counts support this clonotype. A clone one base away is much larger, so this may be a read error. This sequence joins TRBV27 and TRBJ1-2; 7 nucleotides align to TRBD1. Germline V gene lookup returns CDR1 MNHEY and CDR2 SMNVEV (reference sequence). The J segment lost 2 bases and the V segment lost 8 bases, leaving 8 bases of the junction unmatched. The CDR3 has 14 residues. CDR3 protein: CASGMGTENYGYTF. CDR3 nucleotide sequence: TGTGCCAGCGGAATGGGGACAGAGAACTATGGCTACACCTTC.

This clonotype was counted many times. V gene TRBV28 combines with J gene TRBJ1-2; TRBD1 matches at 8 bases. The CDR3 runs 15 residues. Germline lookup yields CDR1 MDHEN and CDR2 SYDVKM. With 5 bases clipped from V and 8 bases from J, the junction kept 13 bases outside the gene matches. CDR3 bases: TGTGCCAGCAGTACACCCTCAGGGGGCCGTGTGGGCTACACCTTC. Amino acids: CASSTPSGGRVGYTF.

At least ten counts were recorded for this clonotype. V and J are TRBV6-1 and TRBJ1-1; D ambiguous. The CDR3 length is 14 residues. V lost 5 bases and J lost 3, with 13 bases in between. In germline, CDR1 is MNHNS, CDR2 SASEGT. The CDR3 is CASSPSRSDTEAFF. For the CDR3, the DNA is TGTGCCAGCAGTCCCAGTCGGTCAGACACTGAAGCTTTCTTT.

The rearrangement joins TRBV5-1 to TRBJ2-2; 7 nucleotides line up with TRBD2. This CDR3 comprises 17 residues. V shed 1 base and J 2 bases; nucleotides not matched to a gene: 8. Germline CDR1 reads SGHRS; CDR2 reads YFSETQ. Here the CDR3 reads CASSLQGGSANTGELFF. The CDR3 DNA follows: TGCGCCAGCAGCTTGCAGGGCGGGAGCGCCAACACCGGGGAGCTGTTTTTT.

This chain connects TRBV12-3 or TRBV12-4 to TRBJ2-3, with D possibly being TRBD1 (5 bases). Trimming removed 5 bases from V and 2 bases from J, with 11 bases in between. This CDR3 region has 14 residues. The CDR3 here is CASSHRQITDTQYF. The DNA of the CDR3 is TGTGCCAGCAGTCACCGACAGATCACAGATACGCAGTATTTT.

This clonotype was detected ten times or more. V usage is TRBV12-3 or TRBV12-4 and J usage is TRBJ1-2; D gene uncertain. The CDR3 consists of 15 residues. V was trimmed by 1 base and J by 4 bases, leaving 13 bases between them. The CDR3 coding sequence is TGTGCCAGCAGTTTAGGTTACGGAGGGTTCTATGGCTACACCTTC. Residues: CASSLGYGGFYGYTF.

This clonotype was recorded at least ten times. V is TRBV20-1 and J is TRBJ2-3; tentatively, D is TRBD1 (6 bases). V dropped 3 bases and J dropped 4 bases, with 17 bases sitting between them. The CDR3 contains 15 residues. Germline V gives CDR1 DFQATT, CDR2 SNEGSKA (reference sequence). The chain's CDR3 is CSASGFRGRADTQYF. CDR3 DNA: TGCAGTGCTAGCGGTTTCAGGGGTAGGGCAGATACGCAGTATTTT.

This chain connects TRBV12-3 or TRBV12-4 to TRBJ2-3; the match to TRBD2 covers 11 bases. V lost 5 bases, J lost 2 bases, and 6 bases stayed unmatched. This CDR3 is 16 amino acids long. The CDR3 loop reads CASSRTGLAVTDTQYF. DNA for the CDR3: TGTGCCAGCAGTCGGACGGGACTAGCGGTCACAGATACGCAGTATTTT.

This clonotype was seen repeatedly, ten times or more. The V and J genes are TRBV2 and TRBJ2-2; D not certain. CDR1 and CDR2 (germline): SNHLY, FYNNEI. Trimming stripped 7 bases from V and 7 bases from J, with 10 bases between. There are 12 residues in the CDR3. The CDR3 here is CASTSPHGELFF. The CDR3 DNA is TGTGCCAGCACCTCTCCCCACGGGGAGCTGTTTTTT.

This clonotype was counted ten times or more. The chain is built from TRBV6-5 and TRBJ1-4; no firm D call. The germline V and J ends were trimmed by 2 bases and 4 bases, with 8 bases remaining between them. CDR1 and CDR2 (germline): MNHEY, SVGAGI. This CDR3 contains 14 residues. The CDR3 DNA reads as TGTGCCAGCAGTTACGGCAGTAATAATGAAAAACTGTTTTTT. It encodes CASSYGSNNEKLFF.

This clonotype was counted a few times. Mismatch with germline at one junction end may stem from a read error. The chain has TRBV7-9 and TRBJ2-6; TRBD1 is a possible D gene (5 bases). The length of the CDR3 is 15 residues. The germline V gene encodes CDR1 SEHNR and CDR2 FQNEAQ (reference sequence). The CDR3 DNA is TGTGCCAGCAGCAGGCAGACCCCTGGGGCCAACGTCCCGACTTTC. It is translated as CASSRQTPGANVPTF.